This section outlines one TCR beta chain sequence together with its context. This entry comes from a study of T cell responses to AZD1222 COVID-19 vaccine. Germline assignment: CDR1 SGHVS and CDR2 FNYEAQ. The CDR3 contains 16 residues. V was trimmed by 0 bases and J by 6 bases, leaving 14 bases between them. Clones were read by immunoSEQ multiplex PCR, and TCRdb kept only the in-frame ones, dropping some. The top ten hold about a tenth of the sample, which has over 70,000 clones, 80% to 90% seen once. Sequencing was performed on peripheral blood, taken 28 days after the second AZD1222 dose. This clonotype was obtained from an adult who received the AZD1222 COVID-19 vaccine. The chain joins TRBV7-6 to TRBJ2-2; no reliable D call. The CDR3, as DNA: TGTGCCAGCAGCTTAGCGCTAGGGTCTTCGTCCGGGGAGCTGTTTTTT. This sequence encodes CASSLALGSSSGELFF.